This T cell receptor (beta chain) comes out of a study of sequential checkpoint blockade in melanoma. In the study overall: Matched biopsies came pretreatment and at week 13 for twenty-two patients. Study-wide results and limits: Patients with week-13 increases in T-cell fraction and clonality benefited about 30 times more often.

This sample's treatment: randomized to nivolumab then ipilimumab (arm A) or the reverse (arm B). Losses at the gene ends were 6 bases for V and 3 bases for J; bases not matched to a gene: 2. Germline V gene data show CDR1 as MNHGY and CDR2 as SAAAGT. The CDR3 contains 14 residues. TCRdb keeps only in-frame clones here, not all; method: immunoSEQ multiplex PCR. Of about 980 clones in the sample, under 30% were seen once. This clone came up a few times. Its antigen is currently unknown. The rearrangement links TRBV6-8 to TRBJ2-3; 11 bases are a match to TRBD2. The TCR was taken from a human donor with melanoma. This specimen consisted of tumor tissue (inferred from file names), obtained from a patient given nivolumab and ipilimumab in sequence. CDR3 sequence (DNA): TGTGCCAGCAGGACTAGCGGGGAAACAGATACGCAGTATTTT. Residues: CASRTSGETDTQYF.